The entry below describes one T cell receptor beta chain. The length of the CDR3 is 20 residues. The germline CDR1 and CDR2 sequences are SGHRS and YFSETQ. Trimming removed 0 bases from V and 2 bases from J; junction bases left unmatched: 19. The data stem from a study of blood T cell repertoires in COVID-19. Study details: Whether acute or convalescent, the COVID-19 samples came from the United States, Italy and Spain.

The protocol was immunoSEQ multiplex PCR, while the TCRdb copy is restricted to in-frame clones and leaves out a portion. This table holds fewer than 300,000 clones, approximately 91% found once. Material for sequencing was peripheral blood. V usage is TRBV5-1 and J usage is TRBJ2-7; 8 nucleotides line up with TRBD1. This TCR came from a woman aged 25 to 39 with COVID-19, enrolled during active disease. The CDR3 nucleotides are TGCGCCAGCAGCTTGGAATTTGGTCAGGGGGCGCGAAGTAGTACCTACGAGCAGTACTTC. Protein sequence: CASSLEFGQGARSSTYEQYF.